One and the same sample provided the 20 T cell receptor beta chains below, sequenced in a study of OX40 agonist ivuxolimab in advanced cancers. The assay was immunoSEQ multiplex PCR, and TCRdb's table has in-frame clones only and misses some. There are around 20,000 clones in the sample; 78% occur only once, and approximately 16% lies in the top ten. The sample was CD4+ or CD8+ T cells sorted from blood, taken in a trial of the OX40 agonist ivuxolimab. These receptors came from an adult with an advanced solid tumor such as melanoma, head and neck, liver or kidney cancer.

V is TRBV27 and J is TRBJ2-3, with 10 nucleotides matching TRBD2. Germline trimming cut 2 bases from V and 7 bases from J; bases unmatched to any gene: 9. This CDR3 is built from 16 residues. The germline V gene encodes CDR1 MNHEY and CDR2 SMNVEV (reference sequence). The CDR3 nucleotides read TGTGCCAGCAGTTTACGGGCTAGCGGGGGTACCCATACGCAGTATTTT. It is translated as CASSLRASGGTHTQYF.

The chain uses TRBV2 and TRBJ1-4, with D tentatively TRBD1 (6 bases). This CDR3 has 13 amino acids. The germline V and J ends were trimmed by 8 bases and 2 bases, with 9 bases remaining between them. CDR1 is SNHLY and CDR2 is FYNNEI in the germline V gene. DNA for the CDR3: TGTGCCAGCTTGAGGGGGACTAATGAAAAACTGTTTTTT. This gives the protein CASLRGTNEKLFF.

The rearrangement links TRBV11-2 to TRBJ1-1; D unclear. With 0 bases removed from V and 1 base from J, the gap between germline ends came to 6 bases. Looked up from germline, CDR1 is SGHAT and CDR2 is FQNNGV. CDR3 size: 14 residues. The DNA of the CDR3 is TGTGCCAGCAGCTTAGAGCTCCCGAACACTGAAGCTTTCTTT. Amino acids: CASSLELPNTEAFF.

This clone was detected once. The gene calls are TRBV7-6 and TRBJ2-7; 9 bases map to TRBD2. The CDR3 totals 14 residues. J lost 8 bases, V lost 5 bases, and 10 bases had no gene match. The germline CDR1 and CDR2 sequences are SGHVS and FNYEAQ. The CDR3 loop is CASSPTRLAGKQYF. CDR3 DNA sequence: TGTGCCAGCAGCCCAACCCGGCTAGCGGGAAAGCAGTACTTC. Using reference TRBV7-6 and TRBJ2-7 for the parts outside the CDR3, the full variable domain is GAGVSQSPRYKVTKRGQDVALRCDPISGHVSLYWYRQALGQGPEFLTYFNYEAQQDKSGLPNDRFSAERPEGSISTLTIQRTEQRDSAMYRCASSPTRLAGKQYFGPGTRLTVT.

This sequence joins TRBV28 and TRBJ1-5; possible D gene TRBD1, 5 bases. The CDR3 length is 14 residues. Germline lookup yields CDR1 MDHEN and CDR2 SYDVKM. The germline V and J ends were trimmed by 3 bases and 0 bases, with 6 bases remaining between them. The chain's CDR3 is CASSLGDSNQPQHF. Here the CDR3 DNA reads TGTGCCAGCAGTTTGGGGGATAGCAATCAGCCCCAGCATTTT.

The chain uses TRBV4-1 and TRBJ1-4, with TRBD1 as a possible D gene (6 bases). Trimming pared 0 bases from V and 10 bases from J, leaving 9 bases between. The germline CDR1 and CDR2 sequences are MGHRA and YSYEKL. The CDR3 is 13 amino acids. The CDR3 spells CASSQDGRGKLFF. DNA for the CDR3: TGCGCCAGCAGCCAAGATGGCAGGGGAAAACTGTTTTTT.

The rearrangement links TRBV19 to TRBJ2-5, with TRBD1 as a possible D gene (6 bases). This CDR3 spans 17 amino acids. Trimming shortened V by 5 bases and J by 5 bases, and 24 bases separated the two germline ends. The germline V gene encodes CDR1 LNHDA and CDR2 SQIVND (reference sequence). DNA for the CDR3: TGTGCCAGTAGTGACAGGTCAGGTGGAAGTCCCAGCGAGACCCAGTACTTC. This encodes CASSDRSGGSPSETQYF.

CDR3 in DNA: TGTGCCAGCAGCTTAGGCGGGGGGGCCAGGTTCTTC. Its translation is CASSLGGGARFF. V gene TRBV7-3 combines with J gene TRBJ2-1, with 9 nucleotides matching TRBD2. This CDR3 has 12 amino acids. Germline lookup yields CDR1 SGHTA and CDR2 FQGTGA. J gave up 15 bases and V 2 bases, and 5 bases lay outside the gene matches.

This clone has just one count. The rearrangement joins TRBV2 to TRBJ2-3; D remains ambiguous. The germline V gene has CDR1 SNHLY and CDR2 FYNNEI. The V end was cut by 4 bases, the J end by 2 bases, with 7 bases between. CDR3 length: 13 residues. This chain's CDR3 is CASSVTDTDTQYF. In DNA form, the CDR3 reads TGTGCCAGCAGTGTTACGGACACAGATACGCAGTATTTT.

The chain joins TRBV19 to TRBJ2-7; TRBD1 might be the D (6 bases). The length of the CDR3 is 16 residues. The V gene lost 3 bases and the J gene lost 0 bases, with 15 bases spanning the gap. Looked up from germline, CDR1 is LNHDA and CDR2 is SQIVND (reference sequence). CDR3 bases: TGTGCCAGTAGTATTGGAATAGGGACACCCTCCTACGAGCAGTACTTC. Translating it yields CASSIGIGTPSYEQYF.

The chain joins TRBV6-5 to TRBJ2-1; 12 bases match TRBD2. Germline lookup yields CDR1 MNHEY and CDR2 SVGAGI. Trimming took 4 bases from V and 7 from J; bases not matched to a gene: 2. This CDR3 contains 14 residues. CDR3: CASSFTSGRNEQFF. In DNA, the CDR3 is TGTGCCAGCAGTTTTACTAGCGGGAGGAATGAGCAGTTCTTC.

This sequence joins TRBV19 and TRBJ2-5; D is perhaps TRBD2 (6 bases). This CDR3 comprises 14 residues. V gave up 5 bases and J gave up 7 bases, with 17 bases separating them. The germline CDR1 and CDR2 sequences are LNHDA and SQIVND (reference sequence). As DNA, the CDR3 is TGTGCCAGTAGTCGGGACGGGGGATTAAGGACCCAGTACTTC. It specifies CASSRDGGLRTQYF.

This clone was picked up a small number of times. V usage is TRBV7-2 and J usage is TRBJ2-2; D possibly corresponds to TRBD2 (6 bases). CDR3 length: 15 amino acids. Germline loops: CDR1 SGHTA, CDR2 FQGNSA. Trimming took 5 bases from V and 5 from J, leaving 15 bases between them. The CDR3 region has the DNA TGTGCCAGCAGCGCAACTCGGGGGAGGACCGGGGAGCTGTTTTTT. Its protein is CASSATRGRTGELFF. The entire variable domain, with the rest obtained from reference TRBV7-2 and TRBJ2-2, is as follows: GAGVSQSPSNKVTEKGKDVELRCDPISGHTALYWYRQSLGQGLEFLIYFQGNSAPDKSGLPSDRFSAERTGGSVSTLTIQRTQQEDSAVYLCASSATRGRTGELFFGEGSRLTVL.

The chain is built from TRBV5-1 and TRBJ2-1; D is undetermined. Germline V gives CDR1 SGHRS, CDR2 YFSETQ. V was trimmed by 0 bases and J by 5 bases, leaving 12 bases between them. The CDR3 runs 15 residues. The CDR3 DNA sequence: TGCGCCAGCAGCTTGGCAGGCGGACGTAACAATGAGCAGTTCTTC. This translates into CASSLAGGRNNEQFF.

This chain links TRBV7-9 with TRBJ2-1; no firm D call. Germline CDR1 is SEHNR and CDR2 is FQNEAQ (reference sequence). V lost 0 bases, J lost 9 bases, and 3 bases lay in between. This CDR3 region has 11 residues. The CDR3 sequence: CASSLAPEQFF. In nucleotides, the CDR3 is TGTGCCAGCAGCTTAGCTCCTGAGCAGTTCTTC.

The gene calls are TRBV7-9 and TRBJ1-1; D gene uncertain. The CDR3 is 13 amino acids. Germline CDR1 SEHNR, CDR2 FQNEAQ (reference sequence). Trimming pared 5 bases from V and 0 bases from J, leaving 7 bases between. The CDR3 reads CASSLSVNTEAFF. The CDR3, as DNA: TGTGCCAGCAGCCTATCAGTGAACACTGAAGCTTTCTTT.

The chain employs TRBV30 and TRBJ2-3; D ambiguous. Trimming took 2 bases from V and 2 from J, leaving 5 bases between them. Germline V gene sequence: CDR1 GTSNPN, CDR2 SVGIG (reference sequence). This CDR3 has 12 residues. Here the CDR3 reads CAWSPHTDTQYF. The CDR3 coding sequence is TGTGCCTGGAGTCCTCACACAGATACGCAGTATTTT.

The chain uses TRBV5-6 and TRBJ2-7, with 9 bases lining up with TRBD2. CDR3 length: 18 residues. V trimming: 3 bases; J trimming: 2 bases; junction bases outside the gene matches: 15. Germline V gene lookup returns CDR1 SGHDT and CDR2 YYEEEE. The CDR3 reads CASSSGRLAGFLTYEQYF. Written as DNA, the CDR3 is TGTGCCAGCAGCTCCGGCCGGCTAGCGGGATTTTTGACCTACGAGCAGTACTTC. Full variable domain (remainder filled in from reference TRBV5-6 and TRBJ2-7): DAGVTQSPTHLIKTRGQQVTLRCSPKSGHDTVSWYQQALGQGPQFIFQYYEEEERQRGNFPDRFSGHQFPNYSSELNVNALLLGDSALYLCASSSGRLAGFLTYEQYFGPGTRLTVT.

This clone has just a few counts. This sequence joins TRBV7-3 and TRBJ2-5; D gene uncertain. The CDR3 sequence is 15 residues long. V was cut by 5 bases and J by 0 bases, with 13 bases left in between. Germline CDR1 SGHTA, CDR2 FQGTGA. The CDR3 protein is CASSPGGSNQETQYF. The CDR3 nucleotides read TGTGCCAGCAGCCCCGGTGGCAGCAACCAAGAGACCCAGTACTTC.

This clone turned up a few times. This chain links TRBV6-1 with TRBJ2-1, with a tentative D call TRBD2 (6 bases). The ends were cut back, 1 base at V and 10 bases at J, with 11 bases in the middle. This CDR3 region has 13 residues. Looked up from germline, CDR1 is MNHNS and CDR2 is SASEGT. The CDR3 sequence is CASSEGAGTEQFF. CDR3 sequence (DNA): TGTGCCAGCAGTGAAGGTGCGGGGACCGAGCAGTTCTTC.